The clone carrying this TCR beta chain was observed once. Using genomic DNA as the template, TCR beta VDJ and CDR3 profiling was carried out. One entry per CDR3 protein results from TCRdb running MiXCR on the reads. The sample contains 60,000 to 75,000 distinct CDR3 sequences, roughly 58% of which appear only once. The entry originates in a study of CD8+CD57+ T cells in acquired aplastic anemia. CDR1 and CDR2 from the germline V gene are SGHAT and FQNNGV. Trimming pared 5 bases from V and 5 bases from J, leaving 18 bases between. The CDR3 extends over 16 amino acids. Sequenced material: sorted CD4+, CD8+, or CD8+CD57+ T cells (not recorded which) from PBMCs. The rearrangement joins TRBV11-2 to TRBJ1-4, with D maybe TRBD1 (5 bases). The origin of this receptor is a human donor in good health, serving as a control. The CDR3 sequence: CASSTQRGILNEKLFF. The CDR3, as DNA: TGTGCCAGCAGCACACAGCGGGGGATCTTGAATGAAAAACTGTTTTTT.